A single sample is the source of the 23 T cell receptor beta chains below, sequenced in a study of CD8+ T cells in alopecia areata. RNA, once extracted, was reverse transcribed into cDNA for use as the sequencing template. Profiled with immunoSEQ multiplex PCR; TCRdb holds only in-frame clones, not every one. The sample shows approximately 280,000 clones, 55% to 70% of them seen only once. Treatment meaning: oral pan-JAK inhibitor, 5-10 mg twice daily. The material was CD4+ T cells sorted from blood, obtained at week 24, from a patient treated with tofacitinib. All receptors derive from a human donor with alopecia areata.

The chain recombines TRBV4-1 with TRBJ2-7; D may be TRBD2 (6 bases). The CDR3 has 16 residues. Per germline, CDR1 MGHRA and CDR2 YSYEKL. Deletions cut 1 base from V and 2 bases from J, with 15 bases between. The CDR3 protein is CASSQAAGRSTYEQYF. In nucleotides, the CDR3 is TGCGCCAGCAGCCAAGCTGCGGGACGTTCAACCTACGAGCAGTACTTC.

V is TRBV6-6 and J is TRBJ2-5, with 7 bases fitting TRBD1. J was trimmed by 5 bases and V by 2 bases; bases with no gene match: 2. This CDR3 spans 13 amino acids. Looked up from germline, CDR1 is MNHNY and CDR2 is SVGAGI (reference sequence). The CDR3 bases are TGTGCCAGCAGTTACGACAGGGAGGAGACCCAGTACTTC. It specifies CASSYDREETQYF.

This sequence joins TRBV19 and TRBJ1-1; the D is unclear. The CDR3 has 12 residues. Trimming stripped 5 bases from V and 4 bases from J, with 8 bases between. Germline lookup yields CDR1 LNHDA and CDR2 SQIVND (reference sequence). The CDR3 loop reads CASSPRTTEAFF. CDR3 nucleotide sequence: TGTGCCAGTAGTCCCCGAACCACTGAAGCTTTCTTT.

The gene calls are TRBV23-1 and TRBJ1-2; TRBD1 matches 9 bases. TRBV23-1 is an ORF, and what it does is uncertain. V lost 0 bases, J lost 2 bases, and 16 bases stayed unmatched. The CDR3 consists of 20 residues. The CDR3 reads CASSQSPVPGQGSRNYGYTF. The CDR3, as DNA: TGCGCCAGCAGTCAATCCCCAGTCCCGGGACAGGGTTCAAGAAACTATGGCTACACCTTC.

This clone was observed a handful of times. J is TRBJ2-7 and V is TRBV14, with 7 bases lining up with TRBD1. Trimming at V came to 6 bases and at J to 3 bases, leaving 8 bases not matched to a gene. The germline gives CDR1 SGHDN, CDR2 FVKESK. This CDR3 has 14 residues. For the CDR3, the DNA is TGTGCCAGCAGACGACAGGGCGGAGACTACGAGCAGTACTTC. This translates into CASRRQGGDYEQYF.

The chain is built from TRBV7-9 and TRBJ1-2; D is uncertain. The V and J ends lost 0 bases and 8 bases respectively, with 10 bases between them. The CDR3 has 13 amino acids. Germline assignment: CDR1 SEHNR and CDR2 FQNEAQ (reference sequence). This chain's CDR3 is CASSLAGGQGYTF. DNA for the CDR3: TGTGCCAGCAGCTTAGCTGGAGGTCAGGGCTACACCTTC.

V usage is TRBV18 and J usage is TRBJ1-2; TRBD1 agrees at 8 bases. The germline V gene has CDR1 KGHSH and CDR2 LQKENI. CDR3 size: 13 residues. J gave up 5 bases and V 6 bases, and 5 bases lay outside the gene matches. CDR3 nucleotides: TGTGCCAGCTCCGACAGGGGCGGGTATGGCTACACCTTC. Translated: CASSDRGGYGYTF.

The J gene is TRBJ2-1, the V gene TRBV5-6; the match to TRBD1 covers 7 bases. Germline loops: CDR1 SGHDT, CDR2 YYEEEE. V shed 4 bases and J 6 bases; nucleotides not matched to a gene: 4. This CDR3 contains 13 residues. This CDR3 reads CASSPDRFNEQFF. In DNA, the CDR3 is TGTGCCAGCAGCCCGGACAGGTTCAATGAGCAGTTCTTC.

The rearrangement links TRBV5-1 to TRBJ2-3; TRBD2 matches 8 bases. The CDR3 contains 14 residues. V was clipped by 3 bases and J by 4 bases; unmatched bases: 4. In germline, CDR1 is SGHRS, CDR2 YFSETQ. CDR3 loop: CASSWSGGPDTQYF. The CDR3 region has the DNA TGCGCCAGCAGCTGGAGCGGGGGTCCAGATACGCAGTATTTT.

V is TRBV27 and J is TRBJ2-5; D may match TRBD1 or TRBD2 (5 bases each). V was trimmed by 5 bases and J by 5 bases, leaving 15 bases between them. The CDR3 contains 14 residues. Per the germline V gene, CDR1 is MNHEY and CDR2 is SMNVEV (reference sequence). This chain's CDR3 is CASSPTGPTETQYF. As DNA, the CDR3 is TGTGCCAGCAGTCCAACGGGGCCCACGGAGACCCAGTACTTC.

The chain uses TRBV6-5 and TRBJ2-7, with unresolved D. Germline loops: CDR1 MNHEY, CDR2 SVGAGI. This CDR3 is 12 amino acids long. Trimming shortened V by 5 bases and J by 6 bases, and 11 bases separated the two germline ends. For the CDR3, the DNA is TGTGCCAGCAGTCGGGTAGTAGGCGAGCAGTACTTC. The encoded protein is CASSRVVGEQYF.

The chain combines TRBV9 with TRBJ2-1, with D tentatively TRBD1 (5 bases). V was trimmed by 5 bases and J by 6 bases, leaving 15 bases between them. The CDR3 covers 14 residues. Germline V gene data show CDR1 as SGDLS and CDR2 as YYNGEE. CDR3 residues: CASSQGQQSNEQFF. Here the CDR3 DNA reads TGTGCCAGCAGTCAGGGCCAGCAGAGCAATGAGCAGTTCTTC.

This sequence joins TRBV4-1 and TRBJ1-2; D remains unclear. This CDR3 contains 16 residues. V lost 0 bases and J 0 bases, leaving 11 bases between the germline ends. The V gene's germline CDR1 is MGHRA and CDR2 YSYEKL. This chain's CDR3 is CASSQDLAGPNYGYTF. The CDR3 DNA reads as TGCGCCAGCAGCCAAGATCTTGCCGGACCTAACTATGGCTACACCTTC.

In DNA form, the CDR3 reads TGTGCCAGCAGCTTGATATCGGGGGAAGAGACCCAGTACTTC. Its protein is CASSLISGEETQYF. This chain joins TRBV5-6 and TRBJ2-5; weak D call: TRBD2 (6 bases). CDR1 SGHDT and CDR2 YYEEEE come from the germline V gene. V shed 1 base and J shed 3 bases, with 10 bases lying between them. The CDR3 consists of 14 residues.

The chain joins TRBV29-1 to TRBJ2-3; no reliable D call. The CDR3 is made up of 12 amino acids. V gave up 3 bases and J gave up 3 bases, with 7 bases separating them. CDR1 SQVTM and CDR2 ANQGSEA come from the germline V gene. CDR3 sequence (DNA): TGCAGCGTTGATTTAGTTACAGATACGCAGTATTTT. This translates into CSVDLVTDTQYF.

This chain links TRBV7-2 with TRBJ1-2; D is perhaps TRBD1 (6 bases). The CDR3 contains 14 residues. V was cut by 3 bases and J by 7 bases, with 15 bases left in between. Germline CDR1 is SGHTA and CDR2 is FQGNSA. CDR3 DNA: TGTGCCAGCAGCTTCCGGGACAACGCTGGTGGCTACACCTTC. It encodes CASSFRDNAGGYTF.

The chain couples TRBV30 to TRBJ1-2, with D unclear. The CDR3 has 18 residues. The V end was cut by 2 bases, the J end by 2 bases, with 24 bases between. The germline gives CDR1 GTSNPN, CDR2 SVGIG (reference sequence). CDR3 DNA sequence: TGTGCCTGGAGTTTGGTCATCCGTGGTCGGTTGATGAACTATGGCTACACCTTC. It specifies CAWSLVIRGRLMNYGYTF.

This chain joins TRBV30 and TRBJ2-7; 9 bases are a match to TRBD1. The CDR3 runs to 16 residues. The V gene's germline CDR1 is GTSNPN and CDR2 SVGIG (reference sequence). V lost 0 bases, J lost 1 base, and 7 bases stayed unmatched. The CDR3 reads CAWSVRVGTGSYEQYF. In DNA form, the CDR3 reads TGTGCCTGGAGTGTACGAGTAGGGACAGGGTCCTACGAGCAGTACTTC.

The chain has TRBV9 and TRBJ1-1; no definite D call. V lost 2 bases and J lost 5, with 13 bases in between. Germline V gene sequence: CDR1 SGDLS, CDR2 YYNGEE. The length of the CDR3 is 14 residues. The chain's CDR3 is CASSVREGRTEAFF. For the CDR3, the DNA is TGTGCCAGCAGCGTTCGGGAGGGAAGGACTGAAGCTTTCTTT.

This sequence joins TRBV23-1 and TRBJ2-5, with 9 nucleotides matching TRBD1. TRBV23-1 carries the ORF label, with uncertain function. The CDR3 runs 15 residues. V lost 9 bases, J lost 5 bases, and 13 bases stayed unmatched. Written as DNA, the CDR3 is TGCGCCAGGACATTACAGGGGGCAGGAAGGGAGACCCAGTACTTC. It translates to CARTLQGAGRETQYF.

The V and J genes are TRBV7-2 and TRBJ1-6; D is unresolved. CDR1 and CDR2 (germline): SGHTA, FQGNSA. Between the trimmed V and J ends, which lost 3 bases and 6 bases, there was a span of 15 bases. This CDR3 comprises 16 residues. The DNA for the CDR3 is TGTGCCAGCAGCTTGGCCCCGGTGGAAGTTAATTCACCCCTCCACTTT. Amino acids: CASSLAPVEVNSPLHF. The full variable domain, with the rest looked up from reference TRBV7-2 and TRBJ1-6, is GAGVSQSPSNKVTEKGKDVELRCDPISGHTALYWYRQSLGQGLEFLIYFQGNSAPDKSGLPSDRFSAERTGGSVSTLTIQRTQQEDSAVYLCASSLAPVEVNSPLHFGNGTRLTVT.

Of note for this clone: The sample holds other DNA sequences that translate to the same CDR3. The chain has TRBV6-5 and TRBJ2-6; no reliable D call. The CDR3 covers 15 residues. V lost 4 bases and J 0 bases, leaving 7 bases between the germline ends. The germline V gene has CDR1 MNHEY and CDR2 SVGAGI. The CDR3 loop reads CASSSISSGANVLTF. In nucleotides, the CDR3 is TGTGCCAGCAGTTCTATTAGCTCTGGGGCCAACGTCCTGACTTTC.

The J gene is TRBJ1-5, the V gene TRBV23-1; D perhaps matches TRBD1 (6 bases). TRBV23-1 is an ORF, and what it does is uncertain. CDR3 length: 18 amino acids. The germline V and J ends were trimmed by 11 bases and 10 bases, with 36 bases remaining between them. The DNA for the CDR3 is TGCGCCGGAGAGGTAAACAGGAGGGGGGCGAGCGGGAATAGTCCCCAGCATTTT. The encoded protein is CAGEVNRRGASGNSPQHF.